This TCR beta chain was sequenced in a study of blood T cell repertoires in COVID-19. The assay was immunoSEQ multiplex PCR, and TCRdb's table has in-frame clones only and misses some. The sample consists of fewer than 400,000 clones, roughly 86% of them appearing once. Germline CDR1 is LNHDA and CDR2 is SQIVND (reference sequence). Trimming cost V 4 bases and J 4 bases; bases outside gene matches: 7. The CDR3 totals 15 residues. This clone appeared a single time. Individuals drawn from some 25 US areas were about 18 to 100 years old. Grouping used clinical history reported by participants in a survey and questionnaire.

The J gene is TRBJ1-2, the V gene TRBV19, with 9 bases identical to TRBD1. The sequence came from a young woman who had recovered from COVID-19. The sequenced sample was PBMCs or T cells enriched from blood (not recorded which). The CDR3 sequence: CASSTLTGGTYGYTF. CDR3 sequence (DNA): TGTGCCAGTAGTACCCTGACAGGGGGGACCTATGGCTACACCTTC.